This T cell receptor (beta chain) was documented in a study of T cells in Graves' hyperthyroidism and ophthalmopathy. This clonotype appeared many times. Trimming stripped 8 bases from V and 6 bases from J, with 23 bases between. Per germline, CDR1 SGHAT and CDR2 FQNNGV. The CDR3 covers 15 residues. RNA transcripts were the template for amplifying TCR beta CDR3 regions. A first-round RT-PCR of the TCR CDR3 used the HTBI primer set. TCRdb used MiXCR to reprocess the multiplex PCR reads, holding one entry per CDR3 protein. The sample yields about 480,000 distinct CDR3 sequences, under 15% seen once. The TCR sequence derives from a woman younger than 30 with Graves' hyperthyroidism. The J gene is TRBJ2-7, the V gene TRBV11-2; TRBD2 might be the D (6 bases). The sequencing input was blood. CDR3 DNA: TGTGCCAGCGGCAATATAGAGGAGGGAGAGCGCGAGCAGTACTTC. Its protein product is CASGNIEEGEREQYF.